Below are 16 T cell receptor beta chains sequenced from a single sample in a study of blood T cell repertoires in COVID-19. Sequenced by immunoSEQ multiplex PCR; TCRdb stores in-frame clones only, minus some. Among about 210,000 clones listed, approximately 85% were seen once. Sequencing was done on a sample of peripheral blood. These receptors came from a woman aged 45-65 years with active or convalescent COVID-19.

The rearrangement uses TRBV7-9 and TRBJ2-2; D unresolved. V was shortened by 8 bases and J by 0 bases, with 4 bases between the two germline ends. CDR3 length: 12 amino acids. Germline CDR1 SEHNR, CDR2 FQNEAQ (reference sequence). This CDR3 is CASRANTGELFF. DNA for the CDR3: TGTGCCAGCCGGGCGAACACCGGGGAGCTGTTTTTT.

CDR3 bases: TGCGCCAGCAGCCCTAACTATGGCGGCACAGATACGCAGTATTTT. It yields the protein CASSPNYGGTDTQYF. J is TRBJ2-3 and V is TRBV5-1, with unresolved D. The CDR3 extends over 15 amino acids. The V end was cut by 4 bases, the J end by 1 base, with 13 bases between. Germline CDR1 is SGHRS and CDR2 is YFSETQ.

The gene calls are TRBV18 and TRBJ2-2; 8 bases are a match to TRBD2. The germline gives CDR1 KGHSH, CDR2 LQKENI. The CDR3 sequence is 15 residues long. Losses at the gene ends were 3 bases for V and 4 bases for J; bases not matched to a gene: 4. The CDR3: CASSPGLAGTGELFF. In DNA form, the CDR3 reads TGTGCCAGCTCACCCGGGCTAGCGGGCACCGGGGAGCTGTTTTTT.

This clone has a handful of counts. In DNA, the CDR3 is TGTGCCAGCAGTGCCCCCGACAGGGCCGAGCAGTACTTC. Protein: CASSAPDRAEQYF. The chain recombines TRBV28 with TRBJ2-7, with 7 bases that match TRBD1. The germline gives CDR1 MDHEN, CDR2 SYDVKM. The V and J ends lost 5 bases and 6 bases, in that order; junction bases with no gene match: 7. The CDR3 is 13 residues long.

This chain links TRBV29-1 with TRBJ2-5; unclear D gene. The V end was cut by 1 base, the J end by 11 bases, with 11 bases between. This CDR3 has 11 residues. Germline V gene data show CDR1 as SQVTM and CDR2 as ANQGSEA. CDR3 sequence: CSVEGRDVQYF. The CDR3 coding sequence is TGCAGCGTTGAAGGGAGAGACGTACAGTACTTC.

The chain combines TRBV28 with TRBJ2-5, with 12 bases lining up with TRBD1. This CDR3 has 18 amino acids. Per germline, CDR1 MDHEN and CDR2 SYDVKM. The trim removed 7 bases at V and 5 bases at J, leaving 17 bases unmatched. The CDR3 loop reads CASNPLAPGQGARETQYF. The CDR3 coding sequence is TGTGCCAGCAATCCGCTTGCCCCGGGACAGGGGGCGCGGGAGACCCAGTACTTC. The full variable domain, its missing parts supplied by reference TRBV28 and TRBJ2-5, is DVKVTQSSRYLVKRTGEKVFLECVQDMDHENMFWYRQDPGLGLRLIYFSYDVKMKEKGDIPEGYSVSREKKERFSLILESASTNQTSMYLCASNPLAPGQGARETQYFGPGTRLLVL.

The chain recombines TRBV10-3 with TRBJ2-7; TRBD2 matches 7 bases. The length of the CDR3 is 14 residues. Per the germline V gene, CDR1 is ENHRY and CDR2 is SYGVKD. V lost 7 bases, J lost 0 bases, and 6 bases stayed unmatched. Written as DNA, the CDR3 is TGTGCCATCATGGGCAGGGAGGGCTCCTACGAGCAGTACTTC. Translated: CAIMGREGSYEQYF.

This clone has only a few counts. The chain links TRBV2 to TRBJ2-2, with 9 nucleotides matching TRBD1. V was pared by 6 bases and J by 0 bases, with 2 bases of the junction left unmatched. Germline CDR1 is SNHLY and CDR2 is FYNNEI. The CDR3 is made up of 15 amino acids. Here the CDR3 DNA reads TGTGCCAGCAGAAGGGACAGGGCGAACACCGGGGAGCTGTTTTTT. Translating it yields CASRRDRANTGELFF.

This chain uses TRBV29-1 with TRBJ2-5; D gene unclear. Trimming took off 1 base at V and 5 bases at J, with 8 bases between the two ends. The CDR3 is 12 amino acids. Germline CDR1 and CDR2: SQVTM and ANQGSEA. The DNA for the CDR3 is TGCAGCGTTGAAGCAGTGGGCGAGACCCAGTACTTC. This translates into CSVEAVGETQYF. Combining the CDR3 with reference TRBV29-1 and TRBJ2-5 gives the whole variable domain SAVISQKPSRDICQRGTSLTIQCQVDSQVTMMFWYRQQPGQSLTLIATANQGSEATYESGFVIDKFPISRPNLTFSTLTVSNMSPEDSSIYLCSVEAVGETQYFGPGTRLLVL.

This chain links TRBV6-6 with TRBJ1-5; D not resolved. The CDR3 has 12 residues. In germline, CDR1 is MNHNY, CDR2 SVGAGI (reference sequence). The V end lost 6 bases, the J end lost 4 bases, and 7 bases lay between the germline ends. The CDR3: CASSFQNQPQHF. Here the CDR3 DNA reads TGTGCCAGCAGCTTTCAGAATCAGCCCCAGCATTTT.

The CDR3 loop reads CASSETSGHPGTGELFF. The DNA for the CDR3 is TGTGCCAGCAGTGAAACTAGCGGCCATCCAGGAACCGGGGAGCTGTTTTTT. The chain links TRBV6-1 to TRBJ2-2; 8 bases are shared with TRBD2. The germline V gene has CDR1 MNHNS and CDR2 SASEGT. The CDR3 has 17 amino acids. With V trimmed by 2 bases and J by 5 bases, 10 bases remained unmatched.

This clone has a handful of counts. The rearrangement links TRBV27 to TRBJ1-1; D unclear. CDR1 is MNHEY and CDR2 is SMNVEV in the germline V gene (reference sequence). There are 14 residues in the CDR3. V was shortened by 3 bases and J by 1 base, with 9 bases between the two germline ends. The CDR3: CASSFLPENTEAFF. CDR3 coding DNA: TGTGCCAGCAGTTTTCTCCCAGAGAACACTGAAGCTTTCTTT.

The chain joins TRBV5-6 to TRBJ1-1; 7 nucleotides match TRBD1. The J segment lost 2 bases and the V segment lost 4 bases, leaving 11 bases of the junction unmatched. CDR1 is SGHDT, CDR2 YYEEEE, per germline. The CDR3 runs to 16 residues. The CDR3 sequence: CASSDFYRGRNTEAFF. The CDR3 nucleotides read TGTGCCAGCAGCGATTTTTACAGGGGAAGAAACACTGAAGCTTTCTTT.

The J gene is TRBJ1-2, the V gene TRBV6-5; TRBD1 matches 7 bases. The CDR3 is 13 residues long. Trimming at V came to 7 bases and at J to 4 bases, leaving 6 bases not matched to a gene. Germline assignment: CDR1 MNHEY and CDR2 SVGAGI. The CDR3 loop reads CASKGTEIYGYTF. CDR3 nucleotide sequence: TGTGCCAGCAAGGGGACAGAAATCTATGGCTACACCTTC.

V is TRBV5-5 and J is TRBJ1-6; D unclear. CDR3 length: 14 residues. The germline V gene has CDR1 SGHKS and CDR2 YYEKEE (reference sequence). V was shortened by 0 bases and J by 8 bases, with 9 bases between the two germline ends. DNA for the CDR3: TGTGCCAGCAGCTTGGAGAGGTTCCATTCACCCCTCCACTTT. This sequence encodes CASSLERFHSPLHF.

This clone has just one count. The gene calls are TRBV5-8 and TRBJ2-6, with 8 bases lining up with TRBD1. Germline CDR1 and CDR2: SGHTS and YDEGEE. This CDR3 has 19 residues. After removal of 4 bases from V and 0 bases from J, the junction contained 12 bases not matched to a gene. CDR3 DNA sequence: TGTGCCAGCAGCCATACGACAGGGGCGAGCCACTCTGGGGCCAACGTCCTGACTTTC. Protein: CASSHTTGASHSGANVLTF. Filled out from reference TRBV5-8 and TRBJ2-6, the complete variable domain reads EAGVTQSPTHLIKTRGQQATLRCSPISGHTSVYWYQQALGLGLQFLLWYDEGEERNRGNFPPRFSGRQFPNYSSELNVNALELEDSALYLCASSHTTGASHSGANVLTFGAGSRLTVL.